The rows below give T cell receptor beta chains drawn from one sample of a study of tumor-infiltrating lymphocytes in primary liver carcinoma. In TCRdb, the multiplex PCR reads were re-called with MiXCR into one record per CDR3 protein. The sample shows 90,000 to 150,000 distinct CDR3 sequences, 55% to 70% of them seen only once. Sequenced input: tumor-adjacent normal liver tissue. These receptors were obtained from a woman in her fifties or sixties with primary liver carcinoma and hepatitis B virus infection. Each CDR3 is given with its conserved first and last residue. D genes are given only for firm matches. Not all rows give a size; the values are once, few, many and, for expanded clones, a class.

TRBD1 | TRBJ2-1 | 13 | NA | TRBV4-1 | TGCGCCAGCAGACAACAGGGGGCTAACGAGCAGTTCTTC | CASRQQGANEQFF
TRBD1 | TRBJ1-3 | 15 | NA | TRBV6-5 | TGTGCCAGCAGTTACGACGGACAGGGGACAAAAACCATATATTTT | CASSYDGQGTKTIYF
TRBD1 | TRBJ2-5 | 16 | many | TRBV7-9 | TGTGCCAGCAGCTTGACAGGGGGTTGGGACCAAGAGACCCAGTACTTC | CASSLTGGWDQETQYF
TRBD1 | TRBJ2-7 | 14 | NA | TRBV29-1 | TGCATCGTTACCAGGACAGGTAGCTCCTACGAGCAGTACTTC | CIVTRTGSSYEQYF
NA | TRBJ2-1 | 18 | NA | TRBV5-5 | TGTGCCAGCAGATTGGGTTGGGGCACCAATCTAGGGATCAATGAGCAGTCCTTC | CASRLGWGTNLGINEQSF
TRBD1 | TRBJ2-1 | 13 | NA | TRBV12-3/TRBV12-4 | TGTGCCAGCAGTTCTGCCCAGGACAGGGGGCAGTTCTTC | CASSSAQDRGQFF
NA | TRBJ2-3 | 19 | few | TRBV11-2 | TGTGCCAGCAGCCCCGATAGGGGGGGATATAGCGGCCGCACGGATACGCAGTATTTT | CASSPDRGGYSGRTDTQYF
NA | TRBJ2-7 | 13 | few | TRBV19 | TGTGCCAGTAGTGTAACAGGAGCCTACGAGCAGTACTTC | CASSVTGAYEQYF
TRBD1 | TRBJ2-5 | 16 | NA | TRBV9 | TGTGCCAGCAGCCCCCGACAGGGGGCCGGAGAAGAGACCCAGTACTTC | CASSPRQGAGEETQYF
TRBD2 | TRBJ2-1 | 17 | NA | TRBV5-1 | TGCGCCAACAGCGTGGAGACTAGCGGGAGGGCCAACAATGAGCAGTTCTTC | CANSVETSGRANNEQFF
NA | TRBJ1-1 | 13 | NA | TRBV7-9 | TGTGCCAGCAGCCCTGACTGGGACATTGAAGCTTTCTTT | CASSPDWDIEAFF
TRBD2 | TRBJ2-3 | 14 | NA | TRBV29-1 | TGCATAGCCGAAGTAGCGGGCAGCACAGATACGCAGTATTTT | CIAEVAGSTDTQYF
NA | TRBJ2-5 | 15 | NA | TRBV14 | TGTGCCAGCAACCAAGATCTAGGGGGACTGGAGACCCAGTACTTC | CASNQDLGGLETQYF
NA | TRBJ2-4 | 16 | many | TRBV21-1 | TGTGCCAGCAGCACACCACAGGGGGCATTCGGGGACATTCAGTACTTC | CASSTPQGAFGDIQYF